This TCR beta chain was found in a study of post-analysis software for immune sequencing data. Study-level information: Disease trajectories encompassed relapsing-remitting, secondary progressive and progressive-relapsing multiple sclerosis.

TCR beta cDNA libraries had unique molecular identifiers. TCRdb processed the PCR reads anew with MiXCR; each CDR3 protein has one entry. The sample contains some 890,000 distinct CDR3 sequences, roughly 50% of which appear only once. Notes on this clonotype: Its antigen is still unknown.

The study, taken as a whole, reports: Included in a set of about 5 TRBV segments more frequent in patients than controls were TRBV5-6, TRBV5-1 and TRBV20-1.

The CDR3 length is 17 residues. The germline gives CDR1 LNHNV, CDR2 YYDKDF (reference sequence). V lost 2 bases and J lost 1; bases outside the gene matches: 5. This clonotype originated in a girl aged 5-17 years with multiple sclerosis. The J gene is TRBJ2-5, the V gene TRBV15, with 12 bases that match TRBD2. Sequencing used blood. The CDR3 loop reads CATSRLRTSGVQETQYF. CDR3 coding DNA: TGTGCCACCAGCAGATTACGGACTAGCGGGGTCCAAGAGACCCAGTACTTC.